One and the same sample provided the 19 T cell receptor beta chains below, sequenced in a study of T cell responses to AZD1222 COVID-19 vaccine. The table came from immunoSEQ multiplex PCR; TCRdb's copy has only in-frame clones and leaves some out. Of about 130,000 clones in the sample, approximately 92% are singletons; the top ten hold around 6.5%. The specimen was peripheral blood, collected 28 days after the second AZD1222 dose. These receptors all stem from an adult who received the AZD1222 COVID-19 vaccine.

Here the CDR3 reads CASSPNRDPRRTEAFF. For the CDR3, the DNA is TGTGCCAGCTCACCTAACCGGGACCCTCGTCGGACTGAAGCTTTCTTT. The chain couples TRBV18 to TRBJ1-1; a possible D gene is TRBD1 (5 bases). The germline CDR1 and CDR2 sequences are KGHSH and LQKENI. The V end was cut by 3 bases, the J end by 5 bases, with 19 bases between. There are 16 residues in the CDR3.

The table lists this clone with a count of one. The chain uses TRBV3-1 (or the pseudogene TRBV3-2) and TRBJ2-7; D gene unclear. This CDR3 comprises 15 residues. The germline gives CDR1 LGHDT, CDR2 YNNKEL (reference sequence). V was shortened by 2 bases and J by 2 bases, with 13 bases between the two germline ends. In nucleotides, the CDR3 is TGTGCCAGCAGCCAAAACCAAGGGTCGGCCTACGAGCAGTACTTC. This codes for CASSQNQGSAYEQYF.

The chain uses TRBV20-1 and TRBJ1-6, with TRBD1 as a possible D gene (5 bases). The CDR3 totals 14 residues. V was clipped by 3 bases and J by 10 bases, with 16 bases between them. Germline lookup yields CDR1 DFQATT and CDR2 SNEGSKA (reference sequence). CDR3 in DNA: TGCAGTGCTAGTACGGACACCCGAGGCTCACCCCTCCACTTT. It encodes CSASTDTRGSPLHF.

The chain is built from TRBV7-2 and TRBJ2-3; D possibly corresponds to TRBD2 (5 bases). Trimming pared 5 bases from V and 9 bases from J, leaving 15 bases between. The CDR3 length is 13 residues. Looked up from germline, CDR1 is SGHTA and CDR2 is FQGNSA. CDR3 region: CASSPRAQETQYF. For the CDR3, the DNA is TGTGCCAGCAGCCCGAGGGCCCAGGAGACGCAGTATTTT.

The rearrangement uses TRBV28 and TRBJ1-4; possible D gene TRBD1, 6 bases. The V and J ends lost 7 bases and 5 bases respectively, with 11 bases between them. Looked up from germline, CDR1 is MDHEN and CDR2 is SYDVKM. CDR3 length: 13 amino acids. CDR3 sequence (DNA): TGTGCCAGCAACGGGACACCGAATGAAAAACTGTTTTTT. This encodes CASNGTPNEKLFF.

This clone showed up just once. The V call is TRBV30, the J call TRBJ1-5, with TRBD1 matching over 10 bases. The CDR3 totals 14 residues. The germline V gene has CDR1 GTSNPN and CDR2 SVGIG (reference sequence). Losses at the gene ends were 1 base for V and 6 bases for J; bases not matched to a gene: 3. The CDR3 region is CAWSEGTGAQPQHF. The CDR3 nucleotides read TGTGCCTGGAGTGAAGGGACAGGGGCTCAGCCCCAGCATTTT.

The genes are TRBV19 and TRBJ2-7; D is ambiguous. The CDR3 consists of 14 residues. V was shortened by 4 bases and J by 7 bases, with 17 bases between the two germline ends. Per the germline V gene, CDR1 is LNHDA and CDR2 is SQIVND (reference sequence). The CDR3 here is CASSTYPSWGEQYF. DNA for the CDR3: TGTGCCAGTAGTACATATCCCTCGTGGGGTGAGCAGTACTTC. The full variable domain, rest sourced from reference TRBV19 and TRBJ2-7, is DGGITQSPKYLFRKEGQNVTLSCEQNLNHDAMYWYRQDPGQGLRLIYYSQIVNDFQKGDIAEGYSVSREKKESFPLTVTSAQKNPTAFYLCASSTYPSWGEQYFGPGTRLTVT.

CDR3 loop: CASSLPDTFHSGNTIYF. CDR3 DNA: TGTGCCAGCAGCTTACCCGACACTTTCCACTCTGGAAACACCATATATTTT. The gene calls are TRBV7-9 and TRBJ1-3, with D unclear. The V end was cut by 2 bases, the J end by 0 bases, with 14 bases between. Germline assignment: CDR1 SEHNR and CDR2 FQNEAQ (reference sequence). This CDR3 region has 17 residues.

This rearrangement joins TRBV7-2 to TRBJ2-2, with 9 bases identical to TRBD1. Germline values: CDR1 SGHTA, CDR2 FQGNSA. The trim removed 3 bases at V and 0 bases at J, leaving 11 bases unmatched. The CDR3 spans 19 residues. In DNA form, the CDR3 reads TGTGCCAGCAGCTTGAGGACAGGGGCGGCCCCCTCGAACACCGGGGAGCTGTTTTTT. Amino acid sequence: CASSLRTGAAPSNTGELFF.

The chain recombines TRBV28 with TRBJ1-3; perhaps TRBD1 as D (5 bases). CDR1 and CDR2 (germline): MDHEN, SYDVKM. The CDR3 contains 21 residues. V was shortened by 1 base and J by 0 bases, with 25 bases between the two germline ends. CDR3 sequence: CASSLLPGRGLTLSSGNTIYF. The CDR3 bases are TGTGCCAGCAGTTTATTACCTGGCCGGGGACTGACCCTGAGCTCTGGAAACACCATATATTTT.

This clone was seen a single time. The chain is built from TRBV7-9 and TRBJ1-1; D unclear. V dropped 1 base and J dropped 11 bases, with 11 bases sitting between them. Germline CDR1 and CDR2: SEHNR and FQNEAQ (reference sequence). The CDR3 is made up of 12 amino acids. The CDR3 nucleotides are TGTGCCAGCAGCTTAGTGGGCCAGCAGGCTTTCTTT. Encoded protein: CASSLVGQQAFF.

This clone was recorded once. The chain has TRBV28 and TRBJ2-2, with a tentative D call TRBD2 (6 bases). Germline CDR1 and CDR2: MDHEN and SYDVKM. This CDR3 has 15 amino acids. Trimming left V 7 bases short and J 4 bases short, with 16 bases between. The CDR3 DNA reads TGTGCCAGCACGTCGTTTGGGGGAGGCACCGGGGAGCTGTTTTTT. Its protein is CASTSFGGGTGELFF. Based on the CDR3 plus reference TRBV28 and TRBJ2-2, the full variable domain is DVKVTQSSRYLVKRTGEKVFLECVQDMDHENMFWYRQDPGLGLRLIYFSYDVKMKEKGDIPEGYSVSREKKERFSLILESASTNQTSMYLCASTSFGGGTGELFFGEGSRLTVL.

V gene TRBV24-1 combines with J gene TRBJ2-1; TRBD1 matches at 8 bases. The CDR3 totals 16 residues. The V gene end was trimmed by 6 bases and the J gene end by 8 bases; junction bases not matched to a gene: 14. The germline V gene has CDR1 KGHDR and CDR2 SFDVKD. In nucleotides, the CDR3 is TGTGCCACCAGTACCCCTTCCGGACAGGGAAGGTATGAGCAGTTCTTC. Its translation is CATSTPSGQGRYEQFF.

The J gene is TRBJ2-7, the V gene TRBV18; the D gene is possibly TRBD2 (7 bases). The CDR3 extends over 13 amino acids. V lost 6 bases and J 6 bases, leaving 15 bases between the germline ends. Germline CDR1 and CDR2: KGHSH and LQKENI. CDR3 DNA: TGTGCCAGCTCCCAAGGGGGAGGGTCCGAGCAGTACTTC. It encodes CASSQGGGSEQYF.

This chain links TRBV29-1 with TRBJ1-1; the D gene is possibly TRBD1 (5 bases). In germline, CDR1 is SQVTM, CDR2 ANQGSEA. CDR3 length: 18 amino acids. V lost 0 bases and J 0 bases, leaving 20 bases between the germline ends. The CDR3 loop is CSVEDLRAGYFMNTEAFF. The CDR3 coding sequence is TGCAGCGTTGAAGATCTTCGGGCAGGGTACTTCATGAACACTGAAGCTTTCTTT.

This chain uses TRBV12-3 or TRBV12-4 with TRBJ1-5; TRBD1 is a possible D gene (5 bases). The CDR3 has 12 amino acids. Trimming cost V 3 bases and J 9 bases, with 9 bases left between them. The CDR3 reads CASSFRRGPQHF. The CDR3 coding sequence is TGTGCCAGCAGTTTTAGGAGGGGGCCCCAGCATTTT.

The chain combines TRBV4-1 with TRBJ2-7; D is unresolved. This CDR3 contains 14 residues. The germline V and J ends were trimmed by 5 bases and 5 bases, with 16 bases remaining between them. Germline CDR1 is MGHRA and CDR2 is YSYEKL. The CDR3 here is CASSYGSPADEQYF. The CDR3 DNA reads as TGCGCCAGCAGCTATGGGTCCCCCGCCGACGAGCAGTACTTC.

V and J are TRBV6-1 and TRBJ2-7, with 7 positions matching TRBD2. The CDR3 is 17 residues long. V trimming: 4 bases; J trimming: 2 bases; junction bases outside the gene matches: 14. Per germline, CDR1 MNHNS and CDR2 SASEGT. Written as DNA, the CDR3 is TGTGCCAGCAGTGGCTTAAGTCGGGGGGACGGAGCCTACGAGCAGTACTTC. It codes for CASSGLSRGDGAYEQYF.

This sequence joins TRBV6-5 and TRBJ2-1; D is perhaps TRBD2 (6 bases). V lost 6 bases and J 8 bases, leaving 17 bases between the germline ends. This CDR3 contains 14 residues. From germline, CDR1 is MNHEY and CDR2 SVGAGI. CDR3 sequence (DNA): TGTGCCAGCAGGCCAATGGTCGCGGGGCATGAGCAGTTCTTC. Translation: CASRPMVAGHEQFF.